A selection of T cell receptor beta chains follows, all from one sample in a study of PD-1 blockade in classical Hodgkin lymphoma. Method: immunoSEQ multiplex PCR; TCRdb's copy keeps in-frame clones and lacks some. The data contain 40,000 to 45,000 clones, 78% of them singletons. Sequencing was performed on peripheral blood mononuclear cells (PBMCs), taken at baseline. These receptor sequences come from a human donor with classical Hodgkin lymphoma. Each CDR3 is given with its conserved first and last residue. A D gene is named only where the DNA matches it firmly. The size of a clone is reported for some rows only, either as once, few or many, or as a class for expanded clones.

-	many	TRBJ1-1	TRBV10-3	TGTGCCATCAGTAACCAGGGGAACACTGAAGCTTTCTTT	CAISNQGNTEAFF
TRBD1	medium-sized	TRBJ2-3	TRBV29-1	TGCAGCGAACATCCTTGGGACAGCACCACAGATACGCAGTATTTT	CSEHPWDSTTDTQYF
-	few	TRBJ1-1	TRBV6-5	TGTGCCAGCAGTTATGACACTGAAGCTTTCTTT	CASSYDTEAFF
-	-	TRBJ2-1	TRBV11-3	TGTGCCAGCAGCTTAGATCGTATCTCCTACAATGAGCAGTTCTTC	CASSLDRISYNEQFF
-	-	TRBJ2-1	TRBV27	TGTGCCAGCAGTCTAAACGCAGGGCATGAGCAGTTCTTC	CASSLNAGHEQFF
-	-	TRBJ1-4	TRBV5-6	TGTGCCAGCAGCTTGAGGGGAACTAATGAAAAACTGTTTTTT	CASSLRGTNEKLFF
-	-	TRBJ1-1	TRBV5-6	TGTGCCAGCAGCTTGCCGGGTGTAGGCACTGAAGCTTTCTTT	CASSLPGVGTEAFF
-	-	TRBJ2-7	TRBV30	TGTGCCTGGAGTCTTGGGCAGGGTATGAACGAGCAGTACTTC	CAWSLGQGMNEQYF
TRBD1	-	TRBJ2-5	TRBV11-2	TGTGCCAGCAGAGTAGCTGGGACAGGGGACTCTCAAGAGACCCAGTACTTC	CASRVAGTGDSQETQYF
TRBD2	-	TRBJ2-3	TRBV9	TGTGCCAGCAGCGGCTGGAGCGGGGGGGGCACAGATACGCAGTATTTT	CASSGWSGGGTDTQYF
-	-	TRBJ2-7	TRBV19	TGTGCCAGTAGCCCAGGATTCGGGCAGTACTTC	CASSPGFGQYF
TRBD1	-	TRBJ1-6	TRBV4-3	TGCGCCAGCAGCCAAGAAACAGGGGCGAGTAATTCACCCCTCCACTTT	CASSQETGASNSPLHF
TRBD1	once	TRBJ1-2	TRBV6-5	TGTGCCAGCAGTTTGGGACAGGCGGGCTATGGCTACACCTTC	CASSLGQAGYGYTF
-	few	TRBJ1-5	TRBV5-5	TGTGCCAGCAGCTTGGCCATAGGGGTTCGGAATCAGCCCCAGCATTTT	CASSLAIGVRNQPQHF
TRBD1	-	TRBJ1-1	TRBV7-9	TGTGCCAGCAGCAGATGGACAGGGAGAGGAACAATTGGATCTGAAGCTTTCTTT	CASSRWTGRGTIGSEAFF
-	-	TRBJ1-1	TRBV11-2	TGTGCCAGCAGCTTGGATGGGGCGCCCAACACTGAAGCTTTCTTT	CASSLDGAPNTEAFF
TRBD1	-	TRBJ1-2	TRBV6-6	TGTGCCAGCACCACAGGGGACAGGAGCTATGGCTACACCTTC	CASTTGDRSYGYTF
-	-	TRBJ1-1	TRBV6-6	TGTGCCAGCAGTTACGAGACCACTGAAGCTTTCTTT	CASSYETTEAFF
TRBD2	-	TRBJ2-7	TRBV6-6	TGTGCCAGCAGCCGGGGACTAGCGGGGGTCTACGAGCAGTACTTC	CASSRGLAGVYEQYF
-	-	TRBJ2-2	TRBV7-9	TGTGCCAGCAGCTTACCAGCCGGGGAGCTGTTTTTT	CASSLPAGELFF
-	-	TRBJ2-1	TRBV29-1	TGCAGCGCCACAGAGGCGGCTAATGAGCAGTTCTTC	CSATEAANEQFF
-	-	TRBJ2-3	TRBV7-9	TGTGCCAGCAGCTTAGCGGGGGGCGTAACAGATACGCAGTATTTT	CASSLAGGVTDTQYF
TRBD2	-	TRBJ2-3	TRBV7-8	TGTGCCAGCAGCTGGGCAGCGGGGGGGCGCAGGACAGATACGCAGTATTTT	CASSWAAGGRRTDTQYF
-	-	TRBJ2-7	TRBV7-2	TGTGCCAGCAATAACCCAGGGTTCTCCTACGAGCAGTACTTC	CASNNPGFSYEQYF
-	once	TRBJ1-2	TRBV5-4	TGTGCCAGCAGCTTGGCCCAAAGGAGGGATGGCTACACCTTC	CASSLAQRRDGYTF
TRBD2	-	TRBJ2-5	TRBV5-4	TGTGCCAGCAGCCGTCCGGGACTAGCACAAGAGACCCAGTACTTC	CASSRPGLAQETQYF
-	-	TRBJ1-1	TRBV5-1	TGCGCCAGCAGCTTGGTGGGCCAAGGGTTGTCGGCAGCTTTCTTT	CASSLVGQGLSAAFF